One T cell receptor beta chain is described in this entry. These data originate in a study of cytomegalovirus exposure and HLA in healthy donors. The germline V gene has CDR1 SQVTM and CDR2 ANQGSEA. The CDR3 spans 13 residues. The ends lost 7 bases at V and 2 bases at J; junction bases unmatched: 7. In the PCR, 60 Vbeta and 13 Jbeta primers were used. Only in-frame clones appear in the TCRdb table, and some are missing; sequencing was by immunoSEQ multiplex PCR. The data show approximately 96,000 clones, with 74% seen just once and approximately 1.8% held by the top ten. This chain connects TRBV29-1 to TRBJ2-7, with 8 bases that match TRBD1. The specimen sequenced was PBMCs. The clonotype was recovered from a male donor in good health and CMV-seronegative. CDR3 sequence (DNA): TGCAGCGCCGCGGACAGGGTTACCTACGAGCAGTACTTC. Its translation: CSAADRVTYEQYF.